These 32 T cell receptor beta chains originate from one sample sequenced in a study of CD8+CD57+ T cells in acquired aplastic anemia. Genomic DNA, the template, was used for profiling of the TCR beta VDJ and CDR3. TCRdb recomputed calls from the reads with MiXCR, one row per CDR3 protein. Among roughly 130,000 distinct CDR3 sequences listed, roughly 50% were seen once. The sequenced sample was sorted CD4+, CD8+, or CD8+CD57+ T cells (not recorded which) from PBMCs. These TCRs come from a human donor in good health, serving as a control.

This chain joins TRBV10-3 and TRBJ2-7, with 7 bases fitting TRBD2. V was clipped by 0 bases and J by 1 base; unmatched bases: 6. This CDR3 is built from 16 residues. CDR1 and CDR2 (germline): ENHRY, SYGVKD. The CDR3 sequence is CAISESTRGVSYEQYF. The CDR3 bases are TGTGCCATCAGTGAGTCGACACGGGGGGTTTCCTACGAGCAGTACTTC.

This clonotype appeared many times. V usage is TRBV12-3 or TRBV12-4 and J usage is TRBJ1-6; D possibly corresponds to TRBD1 (5 bases). The germline V and J ends were trimmed by 6 bases and 0 bases, with 12 bases remaining between them. The CDR3 sequence is 16 residues long. CDR3 in amino acids: CASSQGLSSYNSPLHF. CDR3 nucleotides: TGTGCCAGCAGCCAGGGACTTAGCTCCTATAATTCACCCCTCCACTTT.

The chain uses TRBV5-4 and TRBJ1-3; D may be TRBD1 (6 bases). Germline V gives CDR1 SGHNT, CDR2 YYREEE (reference sequence). The CDR3 has 18 residues. The V end was cut by 2 bases, the J end by 0 bases, with 18 bases between. The CDR3 region has the DNA TGTGCCAGCAGCTTCTCCTACGGACAGCTAAGCTCTGGAAACACCATATATTTT. This sequence encodes CASSFSYGQLSSGNTIYF. Full variable domain (outside the CDR3, taken from reference TRBV5-4 and TRBJ1-3): ETGVTQSPTHLIKTRGQQVTLRCSSQSGHNTVSWYQQALGQGPQFIFQYYREEENGRGNFPPRFSGLQFPNYSSELNVNALELDDSALYLCASSFSYGQLSSGNTIYFGEGSWLTVV.

This clonotype showed up many times. The chain combines TRBV5-1 with TRBJ2-7; no clear D gene. The CDR3 contains 12 residues. Trimming stripped 1 base from V and 4 bases from J, with 6 bases between. CDR1 is SGHRS, CDR2 YFSETQ, per germline. The CDR3 region is CASSLNLYEQYF. CDR3 bases: TGCGCCAGCAGCTTGAACCTTTACGAGCAGTACTTC.

The chain links TRBV15 to TRBJ2-1; the D is unclear. CDR1 LNHNV and CDR2 YYDKDF come from the germline V gene (reference sequence). This CDR3 has 12 residues. V shed 3 bases and J shed 4 bases, with 4 bases lying between them. The chain's CDR3 is CATSRLYNEQFF. The CDR3 DNA reads TGTGCCACCAGCAGGCTATACAATGAGCAGTTCTTC.

The chain carries TRBV15 and TRBJ2-7, with D perhaps matching TRBD1 (6 bases). Trimming pared 3 bases from V and 1 base from J, leaving 10 bases between. Germline assignment: CDR1 LNHNV and CDR2 YYDKDF (reference sequence). The CDR3 sequence is 14 residues long. CDR3 sequence reads: CATSSRTDSYEQYF. The CDR3 DNA sequence: TGTGCCACCAGCAGCCGGACAGATTCCTACGAGCAGTACTTC.

This clonotype was recorded many times. V gene TRBV14 combines with J gene TRBJ1-2, with D perhaps matching TRBD1 (6 bases). This CDR3 is built from 11 residues. V shed 5 bases and J shed 14 bases, with 15 bases lying between them. Germline assignment: CDR1 SGHDN and CDR2 FVKESK. The CDR3: CASSFARDKTF. The CDR3 bases are TGTGCCAGCAGCTTCGCAAGGGACAAGACCTTC.

The sample holds a few counts of this clonotype. The V and J genes are TRBV6-1 and TRBJ2-3, with 11 nucleotides matching TRBD2. There are 17 residues in the CDR3. CDR1 MNHNS and CDR2 SASEGT come from the germline V gene. V lost 2 bases, J lost 4 bases, and 8 bases stayed unmatched. CDR3 in DNA: TGTGCCAGCAGTGAAATAGCGGGGGGGCGTAGCGCAGATACGCAGTATTTT. Its protein is CASSEIAGGRSADTQYF.

V gene TRBV24-1 combines with J gene TRBJ1-2; D perhaps matches TRBD1 (5 bases). Trimming removed 2 bases at V and 8 bases at J, with 8 bases between. This CDR3 has 12 amino acids. Germline assignment: CDR1 KGHDR and CDR2 SFDVKD. The CDR3 region is CATSDWGSGYTF. CDR3 bases: TGTGCCACCAGTGATTGGGGGTCGGGCTACACCTTC.

The chain carries TRBV20-1 and TRBJ2-7; weak D call: TRBD1 (6 bases). Looked up from germline, CDR1 is DFQATT and CDR2 is SNEGSKA (reference sequence). The ends were cut back, 1 base at V and 4 bases at J, with 8 bases in the middle. The CDR3 covers 12 residues. Here the CDR3 reads CSARGQGYEQYF. The CDR3 nucleotides are TGCAGTGCTAGAGGGCAGGGGTACGAGCAGTACTTC.

This chain links TRBV30 with TRBJ2-3; the D is unclear. Germline V gene sequence: CDR1 GTSNPN, CDR2 SVGIG (reference sequence). The V and J ends lost 8 bases and 4 bases respectively, with 13 bases between them. This CDR3 has 12 amino acids. The CDR3 here is CASSLGADTQYF. CDR3 bases: TGTGCCAGCAGCTTAGGTGCAGATACGCAGTATTTT.

Ten or more counts support this clonotype. This chain links TRBV12-3 or TRBV12-4 with TRBJ1-6; D is uncertain. The V end lost 2 bases, the J end lost 5 bases, and 7 bases lay between the germline ends. The CDR3 sequence is 14 residues long. CDR3 region: CASSLTFDNSPLHF. CDR3 sequence (DNA): TGTGCCAGCAGTTTAACGTTCGATAATTCACCCCTCCACTTT.

This clonotype showed up just a few times. The chain employs TRBV27 and TRBJ1-1, with a tentative D call TRBD1 (5 bases). The CDR3 extends over 15 amino acids. CDR1 MNHEY and CDR2 SMNVEV come from the germline V gene (reference sequence). Between the trimmed V and J ends, which lost 5 bases and 6 bases, there was a span of 19 bases. CDR3 amino acids: CASSQSGLPRAEAFF. CDR3 DNA: TGTGCCAGCAGTCAATCGGGGCTCCCGAGGGCTGAAGCTTTCTTT.

The rearrangement uses TRBV29-1 and TRBJ2-1, with 8 bases that match TRBD1. The trim removed 8 bases at V and 4 bases at J, leaving 4 bases unmatched. The germline V gene encodes CDR1 SQVTM and CDR2 ANQGSEA. The CDR3 sequence is 12 residues long. In DNA, the CDR3 is TGCAGCTCGGACAGGGTGTACAATGAGCAGTTCTTC. Encoded protein: CSSDRVYNEQFF.

V and J are TRBV19 and TRBJ1-1; D gene ambiguous. The CDR3 loop spans 14 amino acids. Germline-derived CDR1 and CDR2 are LNHDA and SQIVND (reference sequence). Trimming cost V 5 bases and J 0 bases, with 10 bases left between them. The CDR3 region has the DNA TGTGCCAGTAGTTGGGTCGACATGAACACTGAAGCTTTCTTT. Its protein is CASSWVDMNTEAFF.

This clonotype was detected ten times or more. The chain couples TRBV18 to TRBJ2-7, with D possibly matching TRBD1 (6 bases). CDR3 length: 13 amino acids. The germline CDR1 and CDR2 sequences are KGHSH and LQKENI. V dropped 3 bases and J dropped 4 bases, with 10 bases sitting between them. As DNA, the CDR3 is TGTGCCAGCTCACCTCGGACAGCTTACGAGCAGTACTTC. This translates into CASSPRTAYEQYF.

This clonotype turned up a few times. A read error is possible here, since a much larger clone lies one base away. Here the CDR3 reads CASGFGTASGYEQYF. The CDR3 nucleotides read TGTGCCAGCGGTTTCGGGACAGCCTCGGGCTACGAGCAGTACTTC. This sequence joins TRBV12-3 or TRBV12-4 and TRBJ2-7, with 7 bases identical to TRBD1. This CDR3 has 15 residues.

A few counts support this clonotype. The rearrangement joins TRBV7-2 to TRBJ2-7; D is uncertain. Germline CDR1 is SGHTA and CDR2 is FQGNSA. V was pared by 5 bases and J by 6 bases, with 11 bases between. The CDR3 runs to 12 residues. The CDR3 protein is CASSPNIVEQYF. The CDR3 DNA reads TGTGCCAGCAGCCCAAACATCGTCGAGCAGTACTTC.

J is TRBJ1-6 and V is TRBV7-6; D call uncertain. Trimming left V 5 bases short and J 9 bases short, with 14 bases between. The germline CDR1 and CDR2 sequences are SGHVS and FNYEAQ. The CDR3 is 14 amino acids. The CDR3 DNA reads as TGTGCCAGCAGCCACCTAGCGGAAATTTCACCCCTCCACTTT. Amino acid sequence: CASSHLAEISPLHF.

This clonotype was observed a few times. The chain employs TRBV10-1 and TRBJ2-7; the match to TRBD1 covers 9 bases. The V segment lost 0 bases and the J segment 5 bases; nucleotides outside the gene matches: 5. Looked up from germline, CDR1 is WNHNN and CDR2 is SYGVQD (reference sequence). This CDR3 region has 15 residues. The CDR3 is CASSESGTGLNEQYF. As DNA, the CDR3 is TGCGCCAGCAGTGAGTCGGGGACAGGGCTTAACGAGCAGTACTTC.

The table lists this clonotype with many counts. The chain links TRBV2 to TRBJ1-5; D is ambiguous. Germline lookup yields CDR1 SNHLY and CDR2 FYNNEI. The V end lost 0 bases, the J end lost 0 bases, and 9 bases lay between the germline ends. There are 16 residues in the CDR3. The CDR3 nucleotides read TGTGCCAGCAGTGAAGCGCCGGTCTATAGCAATCAGCCCCAGCATTTT. It encodes CASSEAPVYSNQPQHF. Supplemented by reference TRBV2 and TRBJ1-5, the full variable domain reads EPEVTQTPSHQVTQMGQEVILRCVPISNHLYFYWYRQILGQKVEFLVSFYNNEISEKSEIFDDQFSVERPDGSNFTLKIRSTKLEDSAMYFCASSEAPVYSNQPQHFGDGTRLSIL.

The rearrangement uses TRBV14 and TRBJ2-3; no firm D call. The CDR3 runs to 11 residues. Germline V CDR1 and CDR2: SGHDN, FVKESK. Trimming left V 2 bases short and J 7 bases short, with 4 bases between. This CDR3 reads CASSQPNTQYF. CDR3 DNA: TGTGCCAGCAGCCAACCGAATACGCAGTATTTT.

In this sample, this clonotype turned up many times. The V call is TRBV7-9, the J call TRBJ2-6; perhaps TRBD2 as D (5 bases). CDR3 size: 15 residues. Per germline, CDR1 SEHNR and CDR2 FQNEAQ (reference sequence). V was cut by 1 base and J by 4 bases, with 8 bases left in between. The CDR3 sequence: CASSLGGPGANVLTF. The CDR3 DNA sequence: TGTGCCAGCAGCTTAGGAGGGCCAGGGGCCAACGTCCTGACTTTC.

The CDR3 region has the DNA TGTGCCACCAGCAGAGATCGCGGGAGGGAGTTTTCACCCCTCCACTTT. Amino acids: CATSRDRGREFSPLHF. This sequence joins TRBV15 and TRBJ1-6, with unresolved D. V gave up 0 bases and J gave up 9 bases, with 15 bases separating them. Germline values: CDR1 LNHNV, CDR2 YYDKDF (reference sequence). The CDR3 runs 16 residues.

The CDR3 sequence: CASSIGPGAGDSPLHF. CDR3 DNA sequence: TGTGCCAGTAGTATAGGTCCGGGGGCCGGGGACTCACCCCTCCACTTT. The chain uses TRBV19 and TRBJ1-6; tentative D call: TRBD1 (6 bases). Germline V CDR1 and CDR2: LNHDA, SQIVND (reference sequence). Trimming pared 1 base from V and 10 bases from J, leaving 17 bases between. The CDR3 totals 16 residues.

The chain is built from TRBV6-5 and TRBJ1-1; 7 nucleotides align to TRBD1. Losses at the gene ends were 4 bases for V and 5 bases for J; bases not matched to a gene: 10. CDR1 MNHEY and CDR2 SVGAGI come from the germline V gene. This CDR3 region has 15 residues. CDR3 residues: CASSLGVQGGTEAFF. In nucleotides, the CDR3 is TGTGCCAGCAGTTTAGGAGTTCAGGGGGGTACTGAAGCTTTCTTT.

This clonotype was observed a few times. The CDR3 does not close with the conserved phenylalanine or tryptophan, likely indicating a read error. It is unclear where the CDR3 begins or ends on the DNA, so no DNA is shown, and the CDR3 is as TCRdb lists it. The chain links TRBV20-1 to TRBJ2-7. Germline CDR1 is DFQATT and CDR2 is SNEGSKA (reference sequence). The CDR3 is made up of 8 amino acids, end residues included. The CDR3: CSAREESR.

The chain carries TRBV7-6 and TRBJ2-5, with D maybe TRBD1 (6 bases). V was trimmed by 5 bases and J by 5 bases, leaving 18 bases between them. CDR1 and CDR2 from the germline V gene are SGHVS and FNYEAQ. This CDR3 region has 15 residues. This CDR3 is CASSPLGAGVETQYF. The CDR3 DNA reads as TGTGCCAGCAGCCCATTGGGGGCAGGGGTGGAGACCCAGTACTTC.

In its sample, this clonotype was seen once. This rearrangement joins TRBV10-1 to TRBJ2-7; D unresolved. Germline V CDR1 and CDR2: WNHNN, SYGVQD (reference sequence). The V gene lost 3 bases and the J gene lost 5 bases, with 8 bases spanning the gap. The CDR3 loop spans 12 amino acids. This chain's CDR3 is CASSDASHEQYF. The CDR3 bases are TGCGCCAGCAGTGATGCGAGTCACGAGCAGTACTTC.

Ten or more counts support this clonotype. The chain carries TRBV2 and TRBJ1-1; D is unresolved. V was shortened by 5 bases and J by 6 bases, with 7 bases between the two germline ends. CDR1 and CDR2 (germline): SNHLY, FYNNEI. The CDR3 has 11 residues. CDR3 loop: CASSLEAEAFF. The DNA of the CDR3 is TGTGCCAGCAGTTTGGAGGCTGAAGCTTTCTTT.

The V and J genes are TRBV19 and TRBJ1-3; D remains ambiguous. Per the germline V gene, CDR1 is LNHDA and CDR2 is SQIVND (reference sequence). The V end lost 6 bases, the J end lost 1 base, and 7 bases lay between the germline ends. The CDR3 consists of 13 residues. CDR3 sequence reads: CASSGFSGNTIYF. Written as DNA, the CDR3 is TGTGCCAGTAGCGGGTTTTCTGGAAACACCATATATTTT.

This clonotype was seen many times. The chain links TRBV19 to TRBJ1-2; 9 bases map to TRBD1. This CDR3 spans 14 amino acids. Per germline, CDR1 LNHDA and CDR2 SQIVND (reference sequence). V lost 5 bases, J lost 8 bases, and 9 bases stayed unmatched. The CDR3 reads CASSPGTGIYGYTF. The DNA of the CDR3 is TGTGCCAGTAGTCCCGGGACAGGGATTTACGGCTACACCTTC.